The 10 T cell receptor beta chains presented below share a single source sample, sequenced in a study of shared clonotypes between healthy human individuals. Naive CD8 populations comprised CD45RO-negative cells positively selected for CCR7, excluding terminally differentiated effector memory CD45RA+ cells. TCRdb's table, derived via immunoSEQ multiplex PCR, lists solely in-frame clones and lacks some. The repertoire holds millions of clones, with roughly 91% as singletons. Material: naive CD8+ T cells from PBMCs. The receptors were gathered from a man younger than 35 in good health. Some clones in this sample may be carry-over from other donors' samples.

The rearrangement joins TRBV6-8 to TRBJ2-1; the match to TRBD2 covers 9 bases. Germline CDR1 is MNHGY and CDR2 is SAAAGT. The length of the CDR3 is 16 residues. Trimming took 0 bases from V and 7 from J; bases not matched to a gene: 7. The CDR3 here is CASSYSKREAGNEQFF. In DNA form, the CDR3 reads TGTGCCAGCAGTTACTCCAAGCGGGAGGCGGGGAATGAGCAGTTCTTC.

The chain couples TRBV2 to TRBJ1-1; D is unclear. Germline V gives CDR1 SNHLY, CDR2 FYNNEI. The V gene lost 7 bases and the J gene lost 3 bases, with 12 bases spanning the gap. CDR3 size: 13 residues. The CDR3, as DNA: TGTGCCAGCAACGGGGTGGACTACACTGAAGCTTTCTTT. Protein sequence: CASNGVDYTEAFF.

The rearrangement uses TRBV30 and TRBJ2-7; D is unclear. V dropped 0 bases and J dropped 6 bases, with 9 bases sitting between them. Germline V lookup: CDR1 GTSNPN, CDR2 SVGIG (reference sequence). CDR3 size: 12 residues. The CDR3 here is CAWSVLATEQYF. CDR3 sequence (DNA): TGTGCCTGGAGTGTCTTAGCAACCGAGCAGTACTTC.

The V gene is TRBV15, the J gene TRBJ2-1, with no clear D. The CDR3 runs 12 residues. Trimming left V 1 base short and J 4 bases short, with 2 bases between. CDR1 is LNHNV, CDR2 YYDKDF, per germline (reference sequence). The CDR3 coding sequence is TGTGCCACCAGCAGAGCGTACAATGAGCAGTTCTTC. It is translated as CATSRAYNEQFF.

The rearrangement uses TRBV28 and TRBJ2-7, with 11 positions matching TRBD2. Germline-derived CDR1 and CDR2 are MDHEN and SYDVKM. The CDR3 length is 13 residues. The ends lost 3 bases at V and 6 bases at J; junction bases unmatched: 1. The CDR3 here is CASSLTSGTEQYF. Written as DNA, the CDR3 is TGTGCCAGCAGTTTGACTAGCGGGACCGAGCAGTACTTC.

The rearrangement joins TRBV25-1 to TRBJ2-1; D might be TRBD1 or TRBD2, each matching 5 bases. CDR3 length: 17 residues. V shed 3 bases and J shed 8 bases, with 23 bases lying between them. Germline lookup yields CDR1 MGHDK and CDR2 SYGVNS. Here the CDR3 DNA reads TGTGCCAGCAGTGATCCGGGCCAGGCTAAATGGGGACATGAGCAGTTCTTC. Translated: CASSDPGQAKWGHEQFF.

The rearrangement links TRBV4-3 to TRBJ2-1; the D call may be TRBD1 or TRBD2 (7 bases each). This CDR3 spans 16 amino acids. Germline V CDR1 and CDR2: LGHNA, YSLEER. V lost 4 bases and J lost 4, with 17 bases in between. For the CDR3, the DNA is TGCGCCAGCAGCCTCTTTGGGGAGGGGGCATACAATGAGCAGTTCTTC. Its protein is CASSLFGEGAYNEQFF.

The chain joins TRBV4-2 to TRBJ2-7; D remains ambiguous. V was pared by 0 bases and J by 4 bases, with 16 bases between. CDR1 LGHNA and CDR2 YNFKEQ come from the germline V gene. This CDR3 contains 16 residues. The CDR3 loop reads CASSQDPEPATYEQYF. Here the CDR3 DNA reads TGTGCCAGCAGCCAAGATCCTGAACCCGCGACGTACGAGCAGTACTTC.

This sequence joins TRBV2 and TRBJ2-1, with TRBD2 identical over 10 bases. This CDR3 contains 17 residues. The junction had 10 bases not matched to a gene; V was cut back by 6 bases and J by 2 bases. Germline lookup yields CDR1 SNHLY and CDR2 FYNNEI. The CDR3 loop reads CASRDLLAGAPYNEQFF. The CDR3 DNA reads as TGTGCCAGCAGGGATCTTCTAGCGGGAGCGCCCTACAATGAGCAGTTCTTC.

For this clone: Other DNA variants within this sample encode the same CDR3. The CDR3 region has the DNA TGTGCCAGCAGCCCCCAGGGTCCCGGAAACACCATATATTTT. Protein: CASSPQGPGNTIYF. The chain combines TRBV7-2 with TRBJ1-3; tentative D call: TRBD1 (5 bases). V dropped 5 bases and J dropped 4 bases, with 12 bases sitting between them. The CDR3 has 14 amino acids. Germline loops: CDR1 SGHTA, CDR2 FQGNSA. The variable domain in full, completed from reference TRBV7-2 and TRBJ1-3, reads GAGVSQSPSNKVTEKGKDVELRCDPISGHTALYWYRQSLGQGLEFLIYFQGNSAPDKSGLPSDRFSAERTGGSVSTLTIQRTQQEDSAVYLCASSPQGPGNTIYFGEGSWLTVV.